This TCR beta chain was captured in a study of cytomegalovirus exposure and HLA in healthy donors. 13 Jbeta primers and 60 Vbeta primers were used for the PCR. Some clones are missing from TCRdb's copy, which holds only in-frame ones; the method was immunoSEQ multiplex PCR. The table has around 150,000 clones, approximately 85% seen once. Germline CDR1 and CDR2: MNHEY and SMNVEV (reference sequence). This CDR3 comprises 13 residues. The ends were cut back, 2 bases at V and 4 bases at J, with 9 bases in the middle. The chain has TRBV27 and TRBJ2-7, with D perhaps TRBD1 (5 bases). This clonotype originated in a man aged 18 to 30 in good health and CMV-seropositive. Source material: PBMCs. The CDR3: CASSLNRRYEQYF. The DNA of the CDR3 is TGTGCCAGCAGTTTAAACAGGCGATACGAGCAGTACTTC.